The 27 T cell receptor beta chains listed next were all sequenced from one sample in a study of OX40 agonist ivuxolimab in advanced cancers. Repertoires were generated with immunoSEQ multiplex PCR, while TCRdb's copy carries only in-frame clones and drops some. The data contain 70,000 to 100,000 clones, about nine tenths of them singletons. This material consisted of CD4+ or CD8+ T cells sorted from blood, taken in a trial of the OX40 agonist ivuxolimab. These receptors were taken from an adult with an advanced solid tumor such as melanoma, head and neck, liver or kidney cancer.

This clone was observed a single time. V and J are TRBV7-6 and TRBJ2-2; D is unresolved. The CDR3 is 14 residues long. Germline CDR1 SGHVS, CDR2 FNYEAQ. V dropped 2 bases and J dropped 6 bases, with 10 bases sitting between them. The CDR3 reads CASSLSGGAGELFF. For the CDR3, the DNA is TGTGCCAGCAGCTTAAGTGGCGGAGCCGGGGAGCTGTTTTTT.

V and J are TRBV11-1 and TRBJ2-1, with 9 bases that match TRBD2. With V trimmed by 5 bases and J by 8 bases, 13 bases remained unmatched. The CDR3 covers 16 residues. Germline values: CDR1 SGHAT, CDR2 FQDESV (reference sequence). As DNA, the CDR3 is TGTGCCAGCAGCCCGCGGCTTCGCGGGAGGGCACATGAGCAGTTCTTC. Protein sequence: CASSPRLRGRAHEQFF.

This chain joins TRBV7-9 and TRBJ1-1; the match to TRBD1 covers 7 bases. The germline CDR1 and CDR2 sequences are SEHNR and FQNEAQ (reference sequence). The CDR3 contains 13 residues. The junction had 4 bases not matched to a gene; V was cut back by 5 bases and J by 4 bases. CDR3 bases: TGTGCCAGCAGCGTCAGGACAGGCACTGAAGCTTTCTTT. This gives the protein CASSVRTGTEAFF. The entire variable domain, with the rest obtained from reference TRBV7-9 and TRBJ1-1, is as follows: DTGVSQNPRHKITKRGQNVTFRCDPISEHNRLYWYRQTLGQGPEFLTYFQNEAQLEKSRLLSDRFSAERPKGSFSTLEIQRTEQGDSAMYLCASSVRTGTEAFFGQGTRLTVV.

V usage is TRBV27 and J usage is TRBJ2-7, with D perhaps matching TRBD1 or TRBD2 (5 bases each). The CDR3 contains 14 residues. The germline V gene has CDR1 MNHEY and CDR2 SMNVEV (reference sequence). With 8 bases removed from V and 2 bases from J, the gap between germline ends came to 16 bases. The CDR3: CASRLGTETYEQYF. The DNA of the CDR3 is TGTGCCAGCCGATTGGGGACGGAGACCTACGAGCAGTACTTC.

This clone was observed a single time. This chain connects TRBV4-3 to TRBJ2-2; tentative D call: TRBD2 (5 bases). The CDR3 consists of 15 residues. Trimming took 4 bases from V and 5 from J, leaving 14 bases between them. The germline gives CDR1 LGHNA, CDR2 YSLEER. The CDR3 sequence: CASSPSLGGTGELFF. The CDR3 DNA follows: TGCGCCAGCAGCCCGTCTCTAGGCGGGACCGGGGAGCTGTTTTTT.

The chain recombines TRBV6-1 with TRBJ2-3; D unclear. V was clipped by 6 bases and J by 3 bases, with 13 bases between them. This CDR3 is built from 14 residues. Germline V lookup: CDR1 MNHNS, CDR2 SASEGT. CDR3 sequence reads: CASRKPDGTDTQYF. The CDR3 DNA reads as TGTGCCAGCAGAAAACCGGATGGAACAGATACGCAGTATTTT.

This rearrangement joins TRBV6-4 to TRBJ2-7; TRBD1 is a possible D gene (6 bases). Germline-derived CDR1 and CDR2 are MRHNA and SNTAGT. Trimming left V 8 bases short and J 3 bases short, with 17 bases between. The CDR3 extends over 14 amino acids. The CDR3 here is CASEMTGDHYEQYF. The CDR3 DNA is TGTGCCAGCGAGATGACAGGAGATCACTACGAGCAGTACTTC.

V is TRBV27 and J is TRBJ1-5; no clear D gene. The V end was cut by 3 bases, the J end by 6 bases, with 9 bases between. Germline values: CDR1 MNHEY, CDR2 SMNVEV (reference sequence). The CDR3 is 13 amino acids. The CDR3 protein is CASSLGLGQPQHF. CDR3 nucleotides: TGTGCCAGCAGTTTGGGTTTGGGTCAGCCCCAGCATTTT.

This chain uses TRBV29-1 with TRBJ2-7; no clear D gene. Germline CDR1 reads SQVTM; CDR2 reads ANQGSEA. The CDR3 loop spans 12 amino acids. Trimming cost V 3 bases and J 2 bases, with 8 bases left between them. The CDR3 loop is CSVEARPYEQYF. In DNA, the CDR3 is TGCAGCGTTGAGGCGAGACCCTACGAGCAGTACTTC.

V usage is TRBV5-1 and J usage is TRBJ2-1; 7 nucleotides align to TRBD1. The CDR3 length is 14 residues. Germline trimming cut 0 bases from V and 6 bases from J; bases unmatched to any gene: 3. Germline CDR1 reads SGHRS; CDR2 reads YFSETQ. The CDR3 DNA reads TGCGCCAGCAGCTTGGGGACAGGACCCAATGAGCAGTTCTTC. Amino acids: CASSLGTGPNEQFF.

This sequence joins TRBV10-3 and TRBJ1-3; D is ambiguous. V was trimmed by 8 bases and J by 0 bases, leaving 5 bases between them. Germline V gene sequence: CDR1 ENHRY, CDR2 SYGVKD. CDR3 length: 12 amino acids. This CDR3 reads CAIASSGNTIYF. CDR3 nucleotides: TGTGCCATCGCATCCTCTGGAAACACCATATATTTT.

J is TRBJ2-1 and V is TRBV27; D tentatively reads TRBD1 or TRBD2 (5 bases each). The V end was cut by 7 bases, the J end by 8 bases, with 9 bases between. Germline CDR1 is MNHEY and CDR2 is SMNVEV (reference sequence). CDR3 length: 11 residues. The CDR3 loop is CASIEGYEQFF. The CDR3 nucleotides are TGTGCCAGCATCGAGGGGTATGAGCAGTTCTTC.

The chain carries TRBV5-6 and TRBJ2-5; D gene uncertain. The V and J ends lost 0 bases and 5 bases respectively, with 17 bases between them. Looked up from germline, CDR1 is SGHDT and CDR2 is YYEEEE. The CDR3 is 16 amino acids. The CDR3 reads CASSLASEPTRETQYF. In nucleotides, the CDR3 is TGTGCCAGCAGCTTGGCCAGTGAGCCCACCCGGGAGACCCAGTACTTC.

V is TRBV27 and J is TRBJ2-7, with D hard to call. The CDR3 totals 13 residues. V lost 2 bases to trimming and J lost 4 bases, with 9 bases between them. Per germline, CDR1 MNHEY and CDR2 SMNVEV (reference sequence). The chain's CDR3 is CASSLKSDYEQYF. In DNA, the CDR3 is TGTGCCAGCAGTTTAAAATCGGATTACGAGCAGTACTTC.

The V gene is TRBV28, the J gene TRBJ2-7; D assignment may be TRBD1 or TRBD2 (5 bases each). The V end was cut by 3 bases, the J end by 3 bases, with 12 bases between. The CDR3 contains 14 residues. Germline V CDR1 and CDR2: MDHEN, SYDVKM. CDR3 sequence: CASSFGTSLYEQYF. Here the CDR3 DNA reads TGTGCCAGCAGTTTCGGGACGTCTCTCTACGAGCAGTACTTC.

The chain recombines TRBV30 with TRBJ1-5; TRBD1 matches 8 bases. The CDR3 totals 13 residues. Germline V gives CDR1 GTSNPN, CDR2 SVGIG (reference sequence). The ends lost 3 bases at V and 7 bases at J; junction bases unmatched: 5. The CDR3 DNA sequence: TGTGCCTGGAGCAGGGGGCCGGTGCAGCCCCAGCATTTT. This translates into CAWSRGPVQPQHF.

The gene calls are TRBV30 and TRBJ2-1; possibly TRBD2 for D (5 bases). Trimming took off 6 bases at V and 6 bases at J, with 21 bases between the two ends. CDR1 GTSNPN and CDR2 SVGIG come from the germline V gene (reference sequence). This CDR3 comprises 15 residues. CDR3 residues: CACPIGGITTNEQFF. DNA for the CDR3: TGTGCCTGCCCTATAGGAGGAATTACGACCAATGAGCAGTTCTTC. The full variable domain, with the rest looked up from reference TRBV30 and TRBJ2-1, is SQTIHQWPATLVQPVGSPLSLECTVEGTSNPNLYWYRQAAGRGLQLLFYSVGIGQISSEVPQNLSASRPQDRQFILSSKKLLLSDSGFYLCACPIGGITTNEQFFGPGTRLTVL.

This chain connects TRBV13 to TRBJ2-1; 11 nucleotides agree with TRBD2. V gave up 5 bases and J gave up 8 bases; unmatched junction bases: 14. The CDR3 is made up of 17 amino acids. Germline values: CDR1 PRHDT, CDR2 FYEKMQ (reference sequence). DNA for the CDR3: TGTGCCAGCAGCCCACGCGGTACTAGCGGGAGTAGGGATGAGCAGTTCTTC. This codes for CASSPRGTSGSRDEQFF.

J is TRBJ1-5 and V is TRBV28, with a weak D call TRBD1 (5 bases). V lost 5 bases and J lost 0, with 23 bases in between. Germline V lookup: CDR1 MDHEN, CDR2 SYDVKM. This CDR3 has 19 residues. DNA of the CDR3: TGTGCCAGCAGTGCGACCCGGGACCCCCGCTATTATAGCAATCAGCCCCAGCATTTT. Its protein is CASSATRDPRYYSNQPQHF.

The chain is built from TRBV5-1 and TRBJ2-7; D remains ambiguous. CDR1 and CDR2 from the germline V gene are SGHRS and YFSETQ. The CDR3 has 13 residues. V shed 3 bases and J shed 6 bases, with 13 bases lying between them. The CDR3 DNA is TGCGCCAGCAGCTGGAACAGACCGGCCGAGCAGTACTTC. It encodes CASSWNRPAEQYF.

CDR3 DNA: TGTGCCAGCAGCTTAACAATTTCCTACGAGCAGTACTTC. Translated: CASSLTISYEQYF. The chain is built from TRBV5-6 and TRBJ2-7; unclear D gene. Trimming pared 2 bases from V and 1 base from J, leaving 7 bases between. The CDR3 is made up of 13 amino acids. CDR1 is SGHDT, CDR2 YYEEEE, per germline.

The chain has TRBV10-1 and TRBJ2-2, with 9 bases matching TRBD1. Trimming took 5 bases from V and 3 from J; bases not matched to a gene: 7. The CDR3 covers 16 residues. CDR1 and CDR2 from the germline V gene are WNHNN and SYGVQD (reference sequence). CDR3 in amino acids: CASSSEQGAYTGELFF. The CDR3 bases are TGCGCCAGCAGTTCCGAACAGGGGGCGTACACCGGGGAGCTGTTTTTT.

V is TRBV2 and J is TRBJ2-3, with 9 bases lining up with TRBD1. Germline-derived CDR1 and CDR2 are SNHLY and FYNNEI. V trimming: 1 base; J trimming: 4 bases; junction bases outside the gene matches: 3. This CDR3 spans 15 amino acids. CDR3 region: CASSEDRGPADTQYF. The CDR3, as DNA: TGTGCCAGCAGTGAAGACAGGGGGCCGGCAGATACGCAGTATTTT. Combining the CDR3 with reference TRBV2 and TRBJ2-3 gives the whole variable domain EPEVTQTPSHQVTQMGQEVILRCVPISNHLYFYWYRQILGQKVEFLVSFYNNEISEKSEIFDDQFSVERPDGSNFTLKIRSTKLEDSAMYFCASSEDRGPADTQYFGPGTRLTVL.

The chain couples TRBV11-2 to TRBJ2-6; possible D gene TRBD2, 5 bases. V gave up 3 bases and J gave up 4 bases, with 7 bases separating them. The CDR3 is 14 residues long. Germline CDR1 and CDR2: SGHAT and FQNNGV. The CDR3, as DNA: TGTGCCAGCAGCTTTGCGGGCGGGGCCAACGTCCTGACTTTC. Protein product: CASSFAGGANVLTF.

The V call is TRBV4-1, the J call TRBJ1-1; 8 bases line up with TRBD1. CDR1 is MGHRA and CDR2 is YSYEKL in the germline V gene. This CDR3 has 13 amino acids. V shed 5 bases, J shed 4 bases, and the junction held 3 bases outside the gene matches. The CDR3 sequence is CASSFDRGTEAFF. CDR3 coding DNA: TGCGCCAGCAGCTTCGACAGGGGCACTGAAGCTTTCTTT.

The chain employs TRBV11-2 and TRBJ2-7; D remains unclear. The V end lost 2 bases, the J end lost 7 bases, and 6 bases lay between the germline ends. Germline lookup yields CDR1 SGHAT and CDR2 FQNNGV. The CDR3 consists of 11 residues. CDR3: CASSLTSEQYF. CDR3 nucleotides: TGTGCCAGCAGCTTAACGAGTGAGCAGTACTTC.

The chain employs TRBV29-1 and TRBJ2-7; TRBD1 aligns across 8 bases. The V gene end was trimmed by 6 bases and the J gene end by 0 bases; junction bases not matched to a gene: 4. The CDR3 is 13 residues long. The V gene's germline CDR1 is SQVTM and CDR2 ANQGSEA. CDR3 sequence: CSVSGGNSYEQYF. CDR3 coding DNA: TGCAGCGTATCAGGGGGCAACTCCTACGAGCAGTACTTC.